The 22 T cell receptor beta chains in this list originate from one sample, sequenced in a study of blood T cell repertoires in COVID-19 (dated by TCRdb to about 2020). The library was generated by the immunoSEQ multiplex PCR assay. Sourced from immuneACCESS, this table was stored by TCRdb with only in-frame sequences that have V and J called. A share of the clones is absent; for the studies checked, an unresolved V gene accounts for under half, and the remainder has no known explanation. Here the sample has around 35,000 clones; around 87% occur a single time. 35% to 55% of the sample is taken by the ten largest. The sample consisted of peripheral blood. The receptors shown here come from a human donor in a cohort sampled during active COVID-19.

This clone showed up just once. This rearrangement joins TRBV10-3 to TRBJ2-3, with no clear D. Germline CDR1 reads ENHRY; CDR2 reads SYGVKD. This CDR3 spans 13 amino acids. V lost 3 bases and J lost 6, with 10 bases in between. As DNA, the CDR3 is TGTGCCATCAGTGATTCAACTGCGGATACGCAGTATTTT. This encodes CAISDSTADTQYF.

This rearrangement joins TRBV5-5 to TRBJ2-1, with D possibly being TRBD1 (5 bases). CDR1 SGHKS and CDR2 YYEKEE come from the germline V gene (reference sequence). The V end lost 2 bases, the J end lost 3 bases, and 6 bases lay between the germline ends. The CDR3 consists of 13 residues. Here the CDR3 DNA reads TGTGCCAGCAGCTTCGACAGCTACAATGAGCAGTTCTTC. Translating it yields CASSFDSYNEQFF.

V usage is TRBV7-9 and J usage is TRBJ2-3; 10 positions match TRBD2. From germline, CDR1 is SEHNR and CDR2 FQNEAQ (reference sequence). J lost 2 bases, V lost 5 bases, and 13 bases had no gene match. This CDR3 comprises 18 residues. The CDR3 nucleotides read TGTGCCAGCAGCCCTGGACTAGCGGAGCTAATTGTCACAGATACGCAGTATTTT. This translates into CASSPGLAELIVTDTQYF.

The rearrangement links TRBV7-8 to TRBJ1-2; TRBD1 might be the D (6 bases). V gave up 5 bases and J gave up 4 bases, with 14 bases separating them. The germline gives CDR1 SGHVS, CDR2 FQNEAQ. The CDR3 contains 14 residues. CDR3 in amino acids: CASSPRDTSYGYTF. For the CDR3, the DNA is TGTGCCAGCAGCCCCCGGGACACTTCCTATGGCTACACCTTC.

This clone was seen only a few times. V gene TRBV5-1 combines with J gene TRBJ2-1, with 7 positions matching TRBD1. The length of the CDR3 is 14 residues. In germline, CDR1 is SGHRS, CDR2 YFSETQ. The V segment lost 3 bases and the J segment 7 bases; nucleotides outside the gene matches: 7. CDR3 DNA sequence: TGCGCCAGCAGCTCACAGGGGCTAGTAAATGAGCAGTTCTTC. Translated, it gives CASSSQGLVNEQFF.

This clone was seen a single time. The CDR3 coding sequence is TGCAGTGCTAGTGGAGGACAGGGGGTATTCTATGGCTACACCTTC. Translating it yields CSASGGQGVFYGYTF. The chain combines TRBV20-1 with TRBJ1-2; 10 nucleotides agree with TRBD1. V lost 3 bases to trimming and J lost 4 bases; unmatched junction nucleotides: 8. Germline-derived CDR1 and CDR2 are DFQATT and SNEGSKA (reference sequence). This CDR3 comprises 15 residues.

V is TRBV29-1 and J is TRBJ2-5; D is unresolved. The germline V gene has CDR1 SQVTM and CDR2 ANQGSEA. CDR3 length: 11 amino acids. Trimming removed 7 bases at V and 5 bases at J, with 11 bases between. The CDR3 region has the DNA TGCAGCGCTTCTGAGGAGGAGACCCAGTACTTC. Its protein is CSASEEETQYF.

Only a few counts were recorded for this clone. This sequence joins TRBV5-1 and TRBJ1-1; no clear D gene. V lost 4 bases, J lost 0 bases, and 13 bases lay in between. This CDR3 spans 15 amino acids. Germline V gives CDR1 SGHRS, CDR2 YFSETQ. This CDR3 reads CASSPGLTLNTEAFF. Written as DNA, the CDR3 is TGCGCCAGCAGCCCGGGTCTCACCTTGAACACTGAAGCTTTCTTT.

This clone was counted once. The chain employs TRBV19 and TRBJ1-5; no firm D call. Germline CDR1 LNHDA, CDR2 SQIVND (reference sequence). V was shortened by 3 bases and J by 5 bases, with 11 bases between the two germline ends. This CDR3 is 14 amino acids long. As DNA, the CDR3 is TGTGCCAGTAGTATTCAGGTCATTTATCAGCCCCAGCATTTT. Protein: CASSIQVIYQPQHF.

The rearrangement joins TRBV7-3 to TRBJ2-6; TRBD1 might be the D (6 bases). Germline CDR1 and CDR2: SGHTA and FQGTGA. Trimming took 5 bases from V and 4 from J, leaving 12 bases between them. The CDR3 length is 15 residues. In DNA, the CDR3 is TGTGCCAGCAGCCTGAACAGGGCAGGGGCCAACGTCCTGACTTTC. This translates into CASSLNRAGANVLTF.

V usage is TRBV7-2 and J usage is TRBJ2-7; 7 positions match TRBD1. The CDR3 consists of 15 residues. The V gene's germline CDR1 is SGHTA and CDR2 FQGNSA. V shed 3 bases and J 0 bases; nucleotides not matched to a gene: 5. The CDR3 nucleotides are TGTGCCAGCAGCTTGACGACAGGGCTCTCCTACGAGCAGTACTTC. Translation: CASSLTTGLSYEQYF.

This chain links TRBV28 with TRBJ2-2; 7 nucleotides align to TRBD1. The CDR3 is 17 amino acids. Losses at the gene ends were 3 bases for V and 3 bases for J; bases not matched to a gene: 10. Germline V gene lookup returns CDR1 MDHEN and CDR2 SYDVKM. The chain's CDR3 is CASSFRLTGLDTGELFF. DNA of the CDR3: TGTGCCAGCAGTTTCCGCCTGACAGGGTTGGACACCGGGGAGCTGTTTTTT.

The V and J genes are TRBV19 and TRBJ2-3, with a tentative D call TRBD2 (5 bases). CDR1 is LNHDA, CDR2 SQIVND, per germline (reference sequence). The length of the CDR3 is 13 residues. Trimming pared 2 bases from V and 3 bases from J, leaving 6 bases between. The CDR3: CASSIPGTDTQYF. The DNA for the CDR3 is TGTGCCAGTAGTATACCGGGAACAGATACGCAGTATTTT.

V usage is TRBV11-3 and J usage is TRBJ2-1, with 9 bases matching TRBD1. The junction had 6 bases not matched to a gene; V was cut back by 5 bases and J by 4 bases. This CDR3 has 15 amino acids. Germline CDR1 and CDR2: SGHNT and YENEEA. The CDR3 region is CASSMGQGLYNEQFF. The CDR3 region has the DNA TGTGCCAGCAGCATGGGACAGGGTCTTTACAATGAGCAGTTCTTC.

This clone came up a few times. V usage is TRBV9 and J usage is TRBJ2-2, with D tentatively TRBD1 (5 bases). The V end lost 6 bases, the J end lost 4 bases, and 13 bases lay between the germline ends. The CDR3 is 14 residues long. Germline V gene lookup returns CDR1 SGDLS and CDR2 YYNGEE. Written as DNA, the CDR3 is TGTGCCAGCAAAGAGACAGATCTCACCGGGGAGCTGTTTTTT. Its translation is CASKETDLTGELFF.

The gene calls are TRBV11-2 and TRBJ1-5; the D gene is possibly TRBD1 (5 bases). CDR1 is SGHAT and CDR2 is FQNNGV in the germline V gene. V dropped 0 bases and J dropped 4 bases, with 10 bases sitting between them. CDR3 length equals 15 residues. The CDR3 DNA sequence: TGTGCCAGCAGCTTAGATCTGGAGGGGAATCAGCCCCAGCATTTT. Amino acids: CASSLDLEGNQPQHF.

CDR3 protein: CASSLLQGAGTQYF. Written as DNA, the CDR3 is TGTGCCAGCAGTTTACTACAGGGGGCCGGGACCCAGTACTTC. This chain joins TRBV28 and TRBJ2-5, with 9 bases matching TRBD1. CDR1 is MDHEN, CDR2 SYDVKM, per germline. Trimming took 2 bases from V and 7 from J; bases not matched to a gene: 5. The CDR3 is made up of 14 amino acids.

This chain connects TRBV5-8 to TRBJ2-1; 10 bases fit TRBD1. In germline, CDR1 is SGHTS, CDR2 YDEGEE. The CDR3 runs to 15 residues. V trimming: 4 bases; J trimming: 6 bases; junction bases outside the gene matches: 7. The CDR3 protein is CASSPTRTGGNEQFF. The CDR3 DNA reads as TGTGCCAGCAGCCCCACCCGGACAGGGGGCAATGAGCAGTTCTTC. The whole variable domain, filled in from reference TRBV5-8 and TRBJ2-1, reads EAGVTQSPTHLIKTRGQQATLRCSPISGHTSVYWYQQALGLGLQFLLWYDEGEERNRGNFPPRFSGRQFPNYSSELNVNALELEDSALYLCASSPTRTGGNEQFFGPGTRLTVL.

A remark on this clone: The same CDR3 also results from other DNA sequences found in this sample. The rearrangement uses TRBV6-5 and TRBJ2-7, with TRBD2 identical over 7 bases. The germline V gene has CDR1 MNHEY and CDR2 SVGAGI. The CDR3 sequence is 15 residues long. Trimming took 0 bases from V and 0 from J; bases not matched to a gene: 2. CDR3 nucleotides: TGTGCCAGCAGTTACTCGGGGGGGAGCTCCTACGAGCAGTACTTC. Its protein is CASSYSGGSSYEQYF.

This chain joins TRBV6-2 or TRBV6-3 and TRBJ2-2; TRBD1 agrees at 12 bases. The CDR3 length is 16 residues. V shed 2 bases and J 6 bases; nucleotides not matched to a gene: 4. Germline CDR1 and CDR2: MNHEY and SVGEGT. In DNA form, the CDR3 reads TGTGCCAGCAGTTACACCGGGACAGGGGGCTCCGGGGAGCTGTTTTTT. It is translated as CASSYTGTGGSGELFF.

This chain joins TRBV5-1 and TRBJ1-4, with a tentative D call TRBD1 (5 bases). Trimming removed 0 bases from V and 0 bases from J, with 9 bases in between. CDR3 length: 16 amino acids. Germline CDR1 reads SGHRS; CDR2 reads YFSETQ. The CDR3 sequence is CASSLDRPSTNEKLFF. In DNA, the CDR3 is TGCGCCAGCAGCTTGGACAGGCCTTCAACTAATGAAAAACTGTTTTTT.

The rearrangement joins TRBV3-1 (or the pseudogene TRBV3-2) to TRBJ2-5, with TRBD1 as a possible D gene (7 bases). The V gene lost 4 bases and the J gene lost 5 bases, with 14 bases spanning the gap. This CDR3 region has 14 residues. The germline gives CDR1 LGHDT, CDR2 YNNKEL (reference sequence). Here the CDR3 DNA reads TGTGCCAGCAGCCCACTACAGGGGAGGGAGACCCAGTACTTC. It translates to CASSPLQGRETQYF.